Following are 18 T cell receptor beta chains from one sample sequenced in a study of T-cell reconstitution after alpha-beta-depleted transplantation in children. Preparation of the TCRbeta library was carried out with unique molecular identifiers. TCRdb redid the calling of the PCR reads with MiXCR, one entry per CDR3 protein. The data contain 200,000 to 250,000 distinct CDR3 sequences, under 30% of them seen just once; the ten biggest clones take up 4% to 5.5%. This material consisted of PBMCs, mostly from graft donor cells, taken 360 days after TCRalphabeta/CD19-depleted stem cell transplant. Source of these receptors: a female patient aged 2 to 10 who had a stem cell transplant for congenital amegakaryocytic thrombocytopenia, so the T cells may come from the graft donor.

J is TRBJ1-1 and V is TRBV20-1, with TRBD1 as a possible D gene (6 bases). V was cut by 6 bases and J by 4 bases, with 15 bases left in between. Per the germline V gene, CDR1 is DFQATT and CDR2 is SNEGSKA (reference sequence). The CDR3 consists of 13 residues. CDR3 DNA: TGCAGTGCCGGTGGGGGCGAAGGCACTGAAGCTTTCTTT. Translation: CSAGGGEGTEAFF.

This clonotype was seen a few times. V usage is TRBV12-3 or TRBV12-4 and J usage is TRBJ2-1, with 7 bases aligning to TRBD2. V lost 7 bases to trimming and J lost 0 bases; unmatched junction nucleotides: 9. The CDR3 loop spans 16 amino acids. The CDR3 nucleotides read TGTGCCAGCACCAACCGGGACTACCTCTCCTACAATGAGCAGTTCTTC. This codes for CASTNRDYLSYNEQFF.

CDR3 sequence: CASSQDFGSGMETQYF. Here the CDR3 DNA reads TGTGCCAGCAGCCAAGATTTCGGTAGCGGGATGGAGACCCAGTACTTC. V is TRBV4-2 and J is TRBJ2-5; 8 positions match TRBD2. The CDR3 consists of 16 residues. V trimming: 0 bases; J trimming: 5 bases; junction bases outside the gene matches: 8. Germline V gives CDR1 LGHNA, CDR2 YNFKEQ.

CDR3 nucleotide sequence: TGTGCCAGCAGTTTATGGGGCAGGGGAACCTACGAGCAGTACTTC. Its protein is CASSLWGRGTYEQYF. The chain couples TRBV27 to TRBJ2-7; D is perhaps TRBD1 (6 bases). The germline CDR1 and CDR2 sequences are MNHEY and SMNVEV (reference sequence). Trimming left V 1 base short and J 2 bases short, with 12 bases between. This CDR3 comprises 15 residues.

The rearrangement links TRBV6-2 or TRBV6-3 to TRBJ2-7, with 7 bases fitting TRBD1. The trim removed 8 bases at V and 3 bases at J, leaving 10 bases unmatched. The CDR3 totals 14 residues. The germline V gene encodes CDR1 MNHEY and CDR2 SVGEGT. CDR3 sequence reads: CASDRGTVYYEQYF. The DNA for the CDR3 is TGTGCCAGCGATAGGGGGACAGTATACTACGAGCAGTACTTC.

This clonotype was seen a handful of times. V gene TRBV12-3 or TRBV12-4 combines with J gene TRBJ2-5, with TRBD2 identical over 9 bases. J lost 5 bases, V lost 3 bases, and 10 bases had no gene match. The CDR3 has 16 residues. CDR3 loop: CASSFFSGGRAETQYF. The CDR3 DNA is TGTGCCAGCAGTTTCTTTAGCGGGGGCCGCGCCGAGACCCAGTACTTC.

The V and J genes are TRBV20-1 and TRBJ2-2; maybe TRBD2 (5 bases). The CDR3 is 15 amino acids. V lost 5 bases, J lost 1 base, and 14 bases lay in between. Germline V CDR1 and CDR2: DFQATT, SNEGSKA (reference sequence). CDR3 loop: CSASEEPMNTGELFF. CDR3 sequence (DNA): TGCAGTGCTTCGGAGGAACCGATGAACACCGGGGAGCTGTTTTTT.

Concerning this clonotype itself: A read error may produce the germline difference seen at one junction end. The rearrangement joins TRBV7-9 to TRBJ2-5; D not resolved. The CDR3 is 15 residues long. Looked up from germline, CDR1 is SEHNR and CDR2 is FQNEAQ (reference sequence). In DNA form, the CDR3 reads TGTGCCAGCAGCGTAACCCCAGCGTACCAAGAGACCCAGTACTTT. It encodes CASSVTPAYQETQYF.

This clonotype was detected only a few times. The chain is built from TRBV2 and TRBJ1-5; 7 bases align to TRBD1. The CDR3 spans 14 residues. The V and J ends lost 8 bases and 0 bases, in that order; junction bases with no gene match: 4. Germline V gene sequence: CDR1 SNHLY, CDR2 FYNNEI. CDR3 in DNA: TGTGCCAGCGGGGACAGTTATAGCAATCAGCCCCAGCATTTT. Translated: CASGDSYSNQPQHF.

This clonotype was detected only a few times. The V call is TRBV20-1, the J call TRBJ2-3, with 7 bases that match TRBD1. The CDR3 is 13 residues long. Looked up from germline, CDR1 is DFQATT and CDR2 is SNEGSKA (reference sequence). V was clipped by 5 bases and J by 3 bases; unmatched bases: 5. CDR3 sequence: CSAPDRATDTQYF. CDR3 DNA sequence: TGCAGTGCTCCTGACAGGGCAACAGATACGCAGTATTTT.

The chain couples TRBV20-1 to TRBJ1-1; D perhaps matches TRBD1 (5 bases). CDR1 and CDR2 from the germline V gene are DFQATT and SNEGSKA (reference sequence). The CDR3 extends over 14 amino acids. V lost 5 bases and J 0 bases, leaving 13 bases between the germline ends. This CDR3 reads CSALLGHLNTEAFF. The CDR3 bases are TGCAGTGCTTTATTAGGACATCTGAACACTGAAGCTTTCTTT.

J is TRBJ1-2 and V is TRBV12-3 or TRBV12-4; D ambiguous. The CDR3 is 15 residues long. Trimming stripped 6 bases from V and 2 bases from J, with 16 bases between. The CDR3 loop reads CASSRLVQVNYGYTF. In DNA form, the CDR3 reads TGTGCCAGCAGCCGTTTGGTCCAAGTGAACTATGGCTACACCTTC.

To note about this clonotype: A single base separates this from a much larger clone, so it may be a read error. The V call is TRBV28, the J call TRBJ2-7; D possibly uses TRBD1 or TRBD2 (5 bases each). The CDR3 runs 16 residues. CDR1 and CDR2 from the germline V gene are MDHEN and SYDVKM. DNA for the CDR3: TGTGTCAGCAGTTTCACTGGGACCCCCGGCTTCTACGAGCAGTACTTC. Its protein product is CVSSFTGTPGFYEQYF.

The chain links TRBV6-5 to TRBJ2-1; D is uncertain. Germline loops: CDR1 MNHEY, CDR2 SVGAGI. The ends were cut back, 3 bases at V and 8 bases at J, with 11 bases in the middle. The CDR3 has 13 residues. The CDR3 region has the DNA TGTGCCAGCAGTTATAGGGCAAGGGATGAGCAGTTCTTC. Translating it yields CASSYRARDEQFF.

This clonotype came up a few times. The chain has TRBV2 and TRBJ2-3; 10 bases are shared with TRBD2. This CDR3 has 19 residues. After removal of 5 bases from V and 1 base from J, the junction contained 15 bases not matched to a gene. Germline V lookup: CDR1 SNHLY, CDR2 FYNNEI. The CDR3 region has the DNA TGTGCCAGCAGTTTATGTGTTTGGACCCTAGCGGGGGGCACAGATACGCAGTATTTT. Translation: CASSLCVWTLAGGTDTQYF.

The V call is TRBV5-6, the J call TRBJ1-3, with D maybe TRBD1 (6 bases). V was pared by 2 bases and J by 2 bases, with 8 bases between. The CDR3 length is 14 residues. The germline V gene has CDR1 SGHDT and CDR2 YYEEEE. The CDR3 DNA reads TGTGCCAGCAGCTTCCAGGGGACTGGAAACACCATATATTTT. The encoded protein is CASSFQGTGNTIYF.

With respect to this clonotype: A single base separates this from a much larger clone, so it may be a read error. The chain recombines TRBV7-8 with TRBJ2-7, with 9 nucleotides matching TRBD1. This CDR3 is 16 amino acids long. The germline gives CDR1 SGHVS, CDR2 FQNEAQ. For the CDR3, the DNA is TGTGCCAGCAGCTTCAAGGGGGGACAGGGAGGGAACGAGCATTACTTC. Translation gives CASSFKGGQGGNEHYF.

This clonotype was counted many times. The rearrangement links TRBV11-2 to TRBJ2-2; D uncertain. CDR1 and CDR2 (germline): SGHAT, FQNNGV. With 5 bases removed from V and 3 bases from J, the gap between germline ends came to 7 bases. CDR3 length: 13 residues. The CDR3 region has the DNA TGTGCCAGCAGCCTCTTAGACACCGGGGAGCTGTTTTTT. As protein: CASSLLDTGELFF.